This T cell receptor beta chain was sequenced for a study of CD8 T cells in ankylosing spondylitis. From the 5' RACE reads, TCRdb called clonotypes with MiXCR, one entry per CDR3 protein. This table holds a few hundred thousand distinct CDR3 sequences, more than 20% found once. CDR3 size: 16 residues. CDR1 and CDR2 from the germline V gene are LGHDT and YNNKEL (reference sequence). Study results and limitations: Blood of patients with ankylosing spondylitis appeared to be characterized by a TCR beta motif of 8 or 9 highly homologous variants. Researchers reportedly found disease-linked clones significantly enriched in matched ankylosing spondylitis synovial fluid. In synovial fluid and blood from reactive arthritis, some motif variants were previously reported. Relatively scarce in peripheral blood, disease-linked clones were CD8+.

On this clonotype itself: Antigen specificity is unknown. Mismatch with germline at one junction end may stem from a read error.

The TCR comes from a male donor with ankylosing spondylitis or in good health (not recorded which). The gene calls are TRBV3-1 and TRBJ2-6, with D perhaps TRBD1 (5 bases). Sequencing used blood, either unsorted or a sorted T cell fraction (not recorded which). The CDR3 DNA reads as TGTGCCAGCAGCCAGATCAATCCCTCTGGGGCCTACGTCCTGACTTTC. It yields the protein CASSQINPSGAYVLTF.